Listed below are T cell receptor beta chains from one sample, sequenced in a study of T cells after yellow fever vaccination. TCRdb processed the 5' RACE reads anew with MiXCR; each CDR3 protein has one entry. This sample has approximately 350,000 distinct CDR3 sequences, with approximately 10% found just once. The sequencing used PBMCs, collected on the day of the first yellow fever vaccination. These receptors came from a man between 18 and 35 years old who received the YFV17D yellow fever vaccine. The CDR3 runs from the conserved cysteine through the conserved F or W. The order of the fields is J gene, V gene, CDR3 protein.

j_gene: TRBJ1-5; v_gene: TRBV4-3; CDR3aa: CASSQEAAAGPQHF
j_gene: TRBJ2-5; v_gene: TRBV20-1; CDR3aa: CSARIPGQRKETQYF
j_gene: TRBJ2-3; v_gene: TRBV15; CDR3aa: CATSRVGDFTDTQYF
j_gene: TRBJ1-1; v_gene: TRBV7-2; CDR3aa: CASSPLRVPPRGAFF
j_gene: TRBJ2-3; v_gene: TRBV5-4; CDR3aa: CAATIGGNTDTQYF
j_gene: TRBJ2-7; v_gene: TRBV20-1; CDR3aa: CSARRMDSYEQYF
j_gene: TRBJ2-4; v_gene: TRBV4-1; CDR3aa: CASSQKLVGNIQYF
j_gene: TRBJ2-5; v_gene: TRBV5-1; CDR3aa: CASTPQTGFAETQYF
j_gene: TRBJ2-5; v_gene: TRBV7-7; CDR3aa: CASSLWAGVETQYF
j_gene: TRBJ2-1; v_gene: TRBV7-9; CDR3aa: CASSPGTIKGDEQFF
j_gene: TRBJ2-7; v_gene: TRBV12-3/TRBV12-4; CDR3aa: CASTPDGYYEQYF
j_gene: TRBJ2-7; v_gene: TRBV30; CDR3aa: CAWSVLLRYEQYF
j_gene: TRBJ2-1; v_gene: TRBV7-6; CDR3aa: CASSPGPDPYNEQFF
j_gene: TRBJ1-6; v_gene: TRBV6-2/TRBV6-3; CDR3aa: CASRNSGATLLSSYNSPLHF
j_gene: TRBJ1-4; v_gene: TRBV20-1; CDR3aa: CSARDTGTNEKLFF
j_gene: TRBJ1-1; v_gene: TRBV5-1; CDR3aa: CASGMENTEAFF
j_gene: TRBJ1-2; v_gene: TRBV5-6; CDR3aa: CASSFTGTNYGYTF
j_gene: TRBJ2-3; v_gene: TRBV5-6; CDR3aa: CASSLGDLRNTQYF
j_gene: TRBJ1-5; v_gene: TRBV5-1; CDR3aa: CASSPFGTGLDQPQHF
j_gene: TRBJ1-5; v_gene: TRBV12-3/TRBV12-4; CDR3aa: CASSLAAQGYQPQHF
j_gene: TRBJ1-1; v_gene: TRBV19; CDR3aa: CASTYRGNTEAFF
j_gene: TRBJ1-5; v_gene: TRBV11-2; CDR3aa: CASSLGFGGVGNQPQHF